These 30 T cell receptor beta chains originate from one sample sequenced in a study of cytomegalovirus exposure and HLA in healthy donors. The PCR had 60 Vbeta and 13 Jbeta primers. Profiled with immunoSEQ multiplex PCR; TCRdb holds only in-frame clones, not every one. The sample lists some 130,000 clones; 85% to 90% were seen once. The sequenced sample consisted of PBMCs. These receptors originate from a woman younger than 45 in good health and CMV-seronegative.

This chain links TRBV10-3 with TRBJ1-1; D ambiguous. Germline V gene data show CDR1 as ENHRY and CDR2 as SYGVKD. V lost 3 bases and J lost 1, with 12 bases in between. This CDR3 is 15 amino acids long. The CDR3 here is CAISEMIGANTEAFF. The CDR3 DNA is TGTGCCATCAGTGAAATGATCGGAGCGAACACTGAAGCTTTCTTT.

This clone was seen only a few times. CDR3 protein: CASSLTGHYNSPLHF. The CDR3 bases are TGTGCCAGCAGCTTAACGGGACACTATAATTCACCCCTCCACTTT. The chain is built from TRBV7-8 and TRBJ1-6; perhaps TRBD1 as D (6 bases). Germline-derived CDR1 and CDR2 are SGHVS and FQNEAQ. The CDR3 is 15 amino acids. V was trimmed by 2 bases and J by 3 bases, leaving 8 bases between them. Full variable domain (outside the CDR3, taken from reference TRBV7-8 and TRBJ1-6): GAGVSQSPRYKVAKRGQDVALRCDPISGHVSLFWYQQALGQGPEFLTYFQNEAQLDKSGLPSDRFFAERPEGSVSTLKIQRTQQEDSAVYLCASSLTGHYNSPLHFGNGTRLTVT.

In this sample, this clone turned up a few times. The DNA of the CDR3 is TGTGCCAGCATGGCAGGCTACAATGAGCAGTTCTTC. Translation gives CASMAGYNEQFF. The rearrangement links TRBV6-1 to TRBJ2-1, with no clear D. Germline V gene data show CDR1 as MNHNS and CDR2 as SASEGT. The V and J ends lost 7 bases and 3 bases respectively, with 7 bases between them. This CDR3 spans 12 amino acids.

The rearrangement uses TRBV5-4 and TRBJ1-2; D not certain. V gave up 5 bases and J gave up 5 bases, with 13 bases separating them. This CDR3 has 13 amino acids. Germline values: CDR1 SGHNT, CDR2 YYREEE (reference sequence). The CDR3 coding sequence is TGTGCCAGCAGTACCACCGGGATTTATGGCTACACCTTC. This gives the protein CASSTTGIYGYTF. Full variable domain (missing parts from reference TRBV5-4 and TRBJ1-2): ETGVTQSPTHLIKTRGQQVTLRCSSQSGHNTVSWYQQALGQGPQFIFQYYREEENGRGNFPPRFSGLQFPNYSSELNVNALELDDSALYLCASSTTGIYGYTFGSGTRLTVV.

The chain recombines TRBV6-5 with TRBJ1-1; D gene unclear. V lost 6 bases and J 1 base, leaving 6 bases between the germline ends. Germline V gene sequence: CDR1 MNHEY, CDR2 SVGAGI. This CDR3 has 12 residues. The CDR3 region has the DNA TGTGCCAGCAGGCCGGGGAACACTGAAGCTTTCTTT. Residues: CASRPGNTEAFF.

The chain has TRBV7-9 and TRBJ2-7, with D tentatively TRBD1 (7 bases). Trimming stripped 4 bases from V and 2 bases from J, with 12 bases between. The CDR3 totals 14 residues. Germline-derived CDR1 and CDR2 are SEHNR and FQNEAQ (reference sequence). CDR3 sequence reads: CASSWRDSPYEQYF. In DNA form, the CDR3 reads TGTGCCAGCAGCTGGCGGGACAGCCCCTACGAGCAGTACTTC.

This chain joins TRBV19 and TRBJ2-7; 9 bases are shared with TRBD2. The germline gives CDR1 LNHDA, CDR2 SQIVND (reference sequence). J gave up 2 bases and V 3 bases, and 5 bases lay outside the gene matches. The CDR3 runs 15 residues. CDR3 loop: CASSILAGLPYEQYF. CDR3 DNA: TGTGCCAGTAGTATCCTAGCGGGACTTCCCTACGAGCAGTACTTC.

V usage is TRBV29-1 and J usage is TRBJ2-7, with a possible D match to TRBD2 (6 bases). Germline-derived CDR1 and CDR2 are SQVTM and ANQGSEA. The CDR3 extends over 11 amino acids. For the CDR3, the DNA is TGCTCCGCGGGCGGGATGTACGAGCAGTACTTC. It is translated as CSAGGMYEQYF.

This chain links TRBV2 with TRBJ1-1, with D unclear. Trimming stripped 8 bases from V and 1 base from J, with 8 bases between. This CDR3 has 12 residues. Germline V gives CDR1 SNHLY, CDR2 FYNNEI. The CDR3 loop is CASAGPNTEAFF. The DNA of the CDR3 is TGTGCCAGCGCTGGGCCGAACACTGAAGCTTTCTTT. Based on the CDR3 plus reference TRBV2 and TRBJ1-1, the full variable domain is EPEVTQTPSHQVTQMGQEVILRCVPISNHLYFYWYRQILGQKVEFLVSFYNNEISEKSEIFDDQFSVERPDGSNFTLKIRSTKLEDSAMYFCASAGPNTEAFFGQGTRLTVV.

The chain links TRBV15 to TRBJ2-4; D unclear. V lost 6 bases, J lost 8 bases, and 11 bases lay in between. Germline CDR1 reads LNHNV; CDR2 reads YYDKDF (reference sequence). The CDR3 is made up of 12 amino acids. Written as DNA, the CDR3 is TGTGCCACCAGTCCGAGTCGGGACATTCAGTACTTC. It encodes CATSPSRDIQYF.

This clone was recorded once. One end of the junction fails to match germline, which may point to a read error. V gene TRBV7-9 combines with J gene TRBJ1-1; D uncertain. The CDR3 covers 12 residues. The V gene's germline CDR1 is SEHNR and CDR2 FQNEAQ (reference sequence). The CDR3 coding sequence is TGTTCCAGCAGCGTACAGAACACTGAAGCTTTCTTT. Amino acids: CSSSVQNTEAFF.

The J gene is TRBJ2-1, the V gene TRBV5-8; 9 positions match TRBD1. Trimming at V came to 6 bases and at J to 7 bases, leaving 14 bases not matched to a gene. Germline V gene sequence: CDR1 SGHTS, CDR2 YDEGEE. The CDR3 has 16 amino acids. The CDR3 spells CASNSLTGGFMNEQFF. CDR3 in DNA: TGTGCCAGCAACTCCCTTACAGGGGGCTTTATGAATGAGCAGTTCTTC.

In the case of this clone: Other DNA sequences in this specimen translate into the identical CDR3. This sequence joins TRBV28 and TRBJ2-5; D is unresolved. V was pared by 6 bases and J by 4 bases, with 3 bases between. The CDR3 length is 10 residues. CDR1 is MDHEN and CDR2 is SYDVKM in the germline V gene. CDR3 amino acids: CASSRETQYF. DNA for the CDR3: TGTGCCAGCAGCCGAGAGACCCAGTACTTC.

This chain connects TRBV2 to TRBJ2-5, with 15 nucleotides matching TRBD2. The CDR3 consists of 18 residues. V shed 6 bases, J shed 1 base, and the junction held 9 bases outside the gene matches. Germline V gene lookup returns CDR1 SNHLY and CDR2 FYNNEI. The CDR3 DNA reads TGTGCCAGCAGCTCCGGGACTAGCGGGGGGCACCTCCAAGAGACCCAGTACTTC. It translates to CASSSGTSGGHLQETQYF.

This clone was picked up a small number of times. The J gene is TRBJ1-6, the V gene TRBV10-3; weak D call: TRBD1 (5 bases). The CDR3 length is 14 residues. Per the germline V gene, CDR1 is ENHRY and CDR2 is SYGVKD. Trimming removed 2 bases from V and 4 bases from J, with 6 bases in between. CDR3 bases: TGTGCCATCAGTGAGCAGGGTTATAATTCACCCCTCCACTTT. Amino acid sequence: CAISEQGYNSPLHF.

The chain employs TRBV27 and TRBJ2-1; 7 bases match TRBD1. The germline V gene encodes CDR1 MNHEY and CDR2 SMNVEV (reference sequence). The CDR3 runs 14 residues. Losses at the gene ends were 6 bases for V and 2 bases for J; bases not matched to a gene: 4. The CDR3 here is CASSRQGTYNEQFF. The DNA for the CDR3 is TGTGCCAGCAGCCGACAGGGAACCTACAATGAGCAGTTCTTC.

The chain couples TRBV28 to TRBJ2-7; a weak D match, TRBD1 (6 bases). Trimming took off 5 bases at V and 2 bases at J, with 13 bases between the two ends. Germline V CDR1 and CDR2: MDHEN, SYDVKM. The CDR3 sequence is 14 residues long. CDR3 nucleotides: TGTGCCAGCAGTCCCGCAGGGGCACCCTACGAGCAGTACTTC. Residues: CASSPAGAPYEQYF.

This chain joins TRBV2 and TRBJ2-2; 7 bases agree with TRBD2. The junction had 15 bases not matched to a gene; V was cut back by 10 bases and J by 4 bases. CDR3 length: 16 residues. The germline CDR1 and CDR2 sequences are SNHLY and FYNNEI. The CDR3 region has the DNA TGTGCCACCGGGGGAGGGCCAGACTTACCCACCGGGGAGCTGTTTTTT. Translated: CATGGGPDLPTGELFF.

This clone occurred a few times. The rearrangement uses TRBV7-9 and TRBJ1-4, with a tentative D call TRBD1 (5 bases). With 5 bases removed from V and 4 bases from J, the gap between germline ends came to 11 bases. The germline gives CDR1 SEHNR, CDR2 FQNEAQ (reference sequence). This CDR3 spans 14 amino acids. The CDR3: CASSPGLSNEKLFF. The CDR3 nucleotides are TGTGCCAGCAGCCCGGGACTAAGTAATGAAAAACTGTTTTTT.

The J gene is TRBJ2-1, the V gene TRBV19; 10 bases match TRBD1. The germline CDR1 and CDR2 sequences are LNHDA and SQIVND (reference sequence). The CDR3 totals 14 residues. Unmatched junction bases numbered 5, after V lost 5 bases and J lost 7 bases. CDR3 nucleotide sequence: TGTGCCAGTAGTGCGGGACAGGGGAGGAATGAGCAGTTCTTC. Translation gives CASSAGQGRNEQFF.

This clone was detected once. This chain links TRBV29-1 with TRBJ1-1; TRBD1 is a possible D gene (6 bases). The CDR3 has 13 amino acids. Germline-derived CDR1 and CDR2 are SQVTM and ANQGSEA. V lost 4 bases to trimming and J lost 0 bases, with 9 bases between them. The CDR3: CSVGGQLNTEAFF. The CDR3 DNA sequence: TGCAGCGTTGGTGGACAGCTGAACACTGAAGCTTTCTTT. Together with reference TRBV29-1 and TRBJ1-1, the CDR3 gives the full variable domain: SAVISQKPSRDICQRGTSLTIQCQVDSQVTMMFWYRQQPGQSLTLIATANQGSEATYESGFVIDKFPISRPNLTFSTLTVSNMSPEDSSIYLCSVGGQLNTEAFFGQGTRLTVV.

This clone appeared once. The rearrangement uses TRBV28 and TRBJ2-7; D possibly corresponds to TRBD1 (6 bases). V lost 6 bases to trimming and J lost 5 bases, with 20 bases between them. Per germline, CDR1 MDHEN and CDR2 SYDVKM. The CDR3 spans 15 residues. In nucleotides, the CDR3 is TGTGCCAGCAGGCTGTCAGGGGAAACGGTCAACGAGCAGTACTTC. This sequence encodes CASRLSGETVNEQYF.

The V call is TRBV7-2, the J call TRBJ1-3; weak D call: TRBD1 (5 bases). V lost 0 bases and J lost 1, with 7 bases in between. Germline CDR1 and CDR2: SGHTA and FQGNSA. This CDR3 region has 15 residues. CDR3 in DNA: TGTGCCAGCAGCTTAGCCAAGGGGTCTGGAAACACCATATATTTT. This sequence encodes CASSLAKGSGNTIYF.

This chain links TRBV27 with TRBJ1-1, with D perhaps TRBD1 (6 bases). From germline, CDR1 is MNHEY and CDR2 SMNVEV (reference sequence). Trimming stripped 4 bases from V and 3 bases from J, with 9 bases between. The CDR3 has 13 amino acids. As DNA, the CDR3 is TGTGCCAGCAGTTCCAGGGGATACACTGAAGCTTTCTTT. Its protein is CASSSRGYTEAFF.

DNA of the CDR3: TGTGCCAGCAGGGAGGAACCGGGACAGAAGCGAATCTACACCTTC. This encodes CASREEPGQKRIYTF. The chain combines TRBV2 with TRBJ1-2, with TRBD1 matching over 7 bases. The trim removed 6 bases at V and 10 bases at J, leaving 17 bases unmatched. Germline values: CDR1 SNHLY, CDR2 FYNNEI. This CDR3 region has 15 residues. The entire variable domain, with the rest obtained from reference TRBV2 and TRBJ1-2, is as follows: EPEVTQTPSHQVTQMGQEVILRCVPISNHLYFYWYRQILGQKVEFLVSFYNNEISEKSEIFDDQFSVERPDGSNFTLKIRSTKLEDSAMYFCASREEPGQKRIYTFGSGTRLTVV.

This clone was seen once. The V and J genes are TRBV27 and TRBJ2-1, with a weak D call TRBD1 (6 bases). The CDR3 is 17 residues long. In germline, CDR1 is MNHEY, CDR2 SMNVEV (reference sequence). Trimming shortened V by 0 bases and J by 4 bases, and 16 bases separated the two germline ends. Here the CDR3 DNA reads TGTGCCAGCAGTTTATCAGCGCAGGGGCAAAATTACAATGAGCAGTTCTTC. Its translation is CASSLSAQGQNYNEQFF.

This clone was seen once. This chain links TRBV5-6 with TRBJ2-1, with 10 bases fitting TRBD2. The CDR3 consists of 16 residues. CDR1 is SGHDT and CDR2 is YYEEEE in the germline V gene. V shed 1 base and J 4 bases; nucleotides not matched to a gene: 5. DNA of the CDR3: TGTGCCAGCAGCTTGAAGGTAGCGGGGGGATACAATGAGCAGTTCTTC. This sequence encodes CASSLKVAGGYNEQFF.

The DNA for the CDR3 is TGTGCCAGCACCGGGACAGGGAAGAACACCGGGGAGCTGTTTTTT. This gives the protein CASTGTGKNTGELFF. The chain carries TRBV9 and TRBJ2-2; 9 bases are a match to TRBD1. This CDR3 has 15 amino acids. V shed 6 bases, J shed 1 base, and the junction held 4 bases outside the gene matches. The germline gives CDR1 SGDLS, CDR2 YYNGEE.

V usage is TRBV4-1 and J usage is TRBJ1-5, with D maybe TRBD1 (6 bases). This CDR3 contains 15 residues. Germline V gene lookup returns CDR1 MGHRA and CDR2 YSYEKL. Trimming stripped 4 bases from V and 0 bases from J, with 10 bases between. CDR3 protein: CASSPTGYSNQPQHF. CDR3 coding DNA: TGCGCCAGCAGCCCTACAGGGTATAGCAATCAGCCCCAGCATTTT.

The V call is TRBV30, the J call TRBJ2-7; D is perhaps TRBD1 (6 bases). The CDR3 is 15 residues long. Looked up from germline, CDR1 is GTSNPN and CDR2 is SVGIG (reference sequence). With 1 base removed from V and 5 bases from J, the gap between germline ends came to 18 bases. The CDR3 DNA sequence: TGTGCCTGGAGTGCAAATAAACAGGGAGTCAACGAGCAGTACTTC. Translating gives CAWSANKQGVNEQYF.